The 13 T cell receptor beta chains reported below all come from one sample, sequenced in a study of T-cell memory formation after mild COVID-19 (dated by TCRdb to the early 2020s). The library was made by 5' RACE. Sequencing instrument: Illumina NovaSeq 6000. TCRdb took the public reads, trimmed them with fastp at Q25, ran MiXCR for clone calling and kept in-frame beta chains. Records with the same CDR3 protein are collapsed into one entry carrying the most frequent genes and DNA. This sample gives under 300,000 distinct CDR3 sequences in total; 8% to 9.5% of them show up just once. The ten largest clones represent roughly a fifth of the sample. The material sequenced was PBMCs or a T cell subset sorted from them (not recorded which). These receptors came from a man aged 18-30 years who had mild COVID-19 (a few samples of this study predate the infection). The sample titles of this study are shuffled in the database, so cell type and time point are left out; the donor was told from shared clones.

This clonotype was seen at least ten times. This rearrangement joins TRBV5-1 to TRBJ2-5; 7 nucleotides line up with TRBD1. V trimming: 3 bases; J trimming: 11 bases; junction bases outside the gene matches: 10. CDR3 length equals 13 residues. Germline CDR1 reads SGHRS; CDR2 reads YFSETQ. The CDR3 region has the DNA TGCGCCAGCAGCTCGGAGGACAGGCTTAAACAGTACTTC. Its translation: CASSSEDRLKQYF.

The rearrangement joins TRBV6-2 or TRBV6-3 to TRBJ1-5; maybe TRBD1 (6 bases). V gave up 5 bases and J gave up 15 bases, with 20 bases separating them. The CDR3 runs 13 residues. The V gene's germline CDR1 is MNHEY and CDR2 SVGEGT. This CDR3 is CASSPWGGLPPHF. The CDR3 DNA reads TGTGCCAGCAGTCCATGGGGGGGGCTCCCGCCGCATTTT.

This clonotype was picked up a small number of times. V usage is TRBV5-1 and J usage is TRBJ2-3; 11 nucleotides line up with TRBD2. Germline CDR1 is SGHRS and CDR2 is YFSETQ. Germline trimming cut 4 bases from V and 0 bases from J; bases unmatched to any gene: 7. The CDR3 length is 17 residues. The CDR3 DNA sequence: TGCGCCAGCAGCCCACCGGGACTAGCGGTTAGCACAGATACGCAGTATTTT. Translating gives CASSPPGLAVSTDTQYF.

The chain has TRBV7-2 and TRBJ2-3, with TRBD1 as a possible D gene (6 bases). CDR1 SGHTA and CDR2 FQGNSA come from the germline V gene. Trimming shortened V by 5 bases and J by 0 bases, and 12 bases separated the two germline ends. The CDR3 totals 15 residues. The CDR3: CASSGTTGSTDTQYF. The CDR3 nucleotides are TGTGCCAGCAGCGGGACCACAGGGAGCACAGATACGCAGTATTTT.

The chain uses TRBV7-9 and TRBJ1-1; 7 bases are a match to TRBD1. The CDR3 consists of 15 residues. CDR1 SEHNR and CDR2 FQNEAQ come from the germline V gene (reference sequence). Trimming took 3 bases from V and 3 from J; bases not matched to a gene: 7. The CDR3 spells CASSLRQGGDTEAFF. CDR3 in DNA: TGTGCCAGCAGCTTGAGACAGGGCGGGGACACTGAAGCTTTCTTT.

This clonotype was observed a few times. Written as DNA, the CDR3 is TGCGCCAGCAGCCAAGAGGAGGGTCCCGAGACCCAGTACTTC. Protein: CASSQEEGPETQYF. The chain carries TRBV4-3 and TRBJ2-5; maybe TRBD2 (6 bases). V was cut by 0 bases and J by 5 bases, with 10 bases left in between. There are 14 residues in the CDR3. Germline CDR1 is LGHNA and CDR2 is YSLEER.

This clonotype turned up a few times. The J gene is TRBJ2-3, the V gene TRBV6-1; D is unresolved. The germline V gene has CDR1 MNHNS and CDR2 SASEGT. V gave up 10 bases and J gave up 14 bases, with 10 bases separating them. The length of the CDR3 is 8 residues. CDR3 nucleotide sequence: TGTGCCACCAAACCGGGGTATTTT. This translates into CATKPGYF.

The chain is built from TRBV20-1 and TRBJ2-1; TRBD2 matches 8 bases. The CDR3 totals 13 residues. From germline, CDR1 is DFQATT and CDR2 SNEGSKA (reference sequence). Trimming at V came to 7 bases and at J to 4 bases, leaving 6 bases not matched to a gene. CDR3 sequence: CSVRLASYNEQFF. DNA of the CDR3: TGCAGTGTCAGACTAGCGTCGTACAATGAGCAGTTCTTC.

This clonotype was detected only a few times. This sequence joins TRBV7-2 and TRBJ1-5; D is ambiguous. From germline, CDR1 is SGHTA and CDR2 FQGNSA. This CDR3 contains 13 residues. V gave up 4 bases and J gave up 8 bases, with 12 bases separating them. Here the CDR3 reads CASSSLEKEPQHF. CDR3 DNA: TGTGCCAGCAGCTCTTTAGAGAAGGAGCCCCAGCATTTT.

This clonotype was recorded a few times. The CDR3 nucleotides read TGTGCCAGCAGCTTAGGGTTGTCTAGCGGGGGCGGGATTCGAGATACGCAGTATTTT. Translation: CASSLGLSSGGGIRDTQYF. This rearrangement joins TRBV7-2 to TRBJ2-3, with 10 bases lining up with TRBD2. The CDR3 contains 19 residues. The V and J ends lost 1 base and 5 bases, in that order; junction bases with no gene match: 15. Germline assignment: CDR1 SGHTA and CDR2 FQGNSA.

This clonotype was counted at least ten times. This chain uses TRBV7-2 with TRBJ2-5; D is perhaps TRBD2 (7 bases). Germline values: CDR1 SGHTA, CDR2 FQGNSA. The germline V and J ends were trimmed by 2 bases and 5 bases, with 12 bases remaining between them. This CDR3 comprises 14 residues. The CDR3 region is CASSLRGGLETQYF. CDR3 nucleotide sequence: TGTGCCAGCAGCTTAAGGGGGGGCCTGGAGACCCAGTACTTC.

This sequence joins TRBV5-8 and TRBJ1-5, with D unclear. Germline loops: CDR1 SGHTS, CDR2 YDEGEE. The CDR3 consists of 15 residues. V lost 0 bases, J lost 6 bases, and 13 bases lay in between. CDR3: CASSLGVWVGQPQHF. CDR3 sequence (DNA): TGTGCCAGCAGCTTGGGTGTCTGGGTTGGTCAGCCCCAGCATTTT.

Ten or more counts support this clonotype. This chain links TRBV7-2 with TRBJ1-2; no reliable D call. Looked up from germline, CDR1 is SGHTA and CDR2 is FQGNSA. This CDR3 contains 12 residues. Between the trimmed V and J ends, which lost 4 bases and 6 bases, there was a span of 9 bases. In nucleotides, the CDR3 is TGTGCCAGCAGCTCCCGGTTTGATGGCTACACCTTC. Protein sequence: CASSSRFDGYTF.